This entry is about one T cell receptor (beta chain). The data were taken from a study of blood T cells in healthy people across ages. The CDR3 runs to 15 residues. CDR1 is MDHEN, CDR2 SYDVKM, per germline. J gave up 4 bases and V 2 bases, and 5 bases lay outside the gene matches. It was with a sample-barcoded 5' primer and a J-beta primer mix that a second PCR of roughly 7 to 12 cycles was run. Via MiXCR, TCRdb re-called the 5' RACE reads, giving one row per CDR3 protein. The profile shows over 700,000 distinct CDR3 sequences, 50% to 65% of them singletons. Sequenced material: blood. This clonotype was sampled from a man older than 75 in good health. This rearrangement joins TRBV28 to TRBJ2-3; TRBD2 agrees at 8 bases. The CDR3, as DNA: TGTGCCAGCAGTTTAGGCGGAGCGGGAGCAGATACGCAGTATTTT. Its protein is CASSLGGAGADTQYF.